The sequence of this T cell receptor beta chain was determined in a study of T cell repertoires in cytomegalovirus infection. A few counts support this clonotype. The antigen remains unidentified. General observations from the study: There were HLA-C-restricted CMV-specific TCR beta clonotypes dominating the ex vivo response.

Germline CDR1 and CDR2: SGHVS and FNYEAQ. Trimming stripped 0 bases from V and 7 bases from J, with 22 bases between. The CDR3 contains 17 residues. TCRdb analysed the reads with MiXCR anew, one entry per CDR3 protein. The profile shows about 150,000 distinct CDR3 sequences, 23% of them singletons. The chain is built from TRBV7-6 and TRBJ2-7; maybe TRBD1 (6 bases). Material: PBMCs. The sequence derives from a human donor in good health (CMV status not recorded). Some clones in this sample may be carry-over from other donors' samples. The CDR3 protein is CASSLADTGLSRGEQYF. CDR3 nucleotide sequence: TGTGCCAGCAGCTTAGCCGACACAGGGTTAAGTCGTGGGGAGCAGTACTTC.